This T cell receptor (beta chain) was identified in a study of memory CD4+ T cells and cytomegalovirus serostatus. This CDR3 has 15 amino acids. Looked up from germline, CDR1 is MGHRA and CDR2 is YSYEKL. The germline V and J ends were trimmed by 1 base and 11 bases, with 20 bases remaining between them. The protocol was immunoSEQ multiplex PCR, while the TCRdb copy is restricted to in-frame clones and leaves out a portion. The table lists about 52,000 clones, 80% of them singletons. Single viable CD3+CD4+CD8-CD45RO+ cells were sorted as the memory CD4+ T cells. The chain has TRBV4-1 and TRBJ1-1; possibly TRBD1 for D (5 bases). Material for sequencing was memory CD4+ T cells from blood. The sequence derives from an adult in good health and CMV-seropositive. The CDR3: CASSQVSRGQPGAFF. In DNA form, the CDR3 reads TGCGCCAGCAGCCAAGTTTCTAGGGGCCAACCGGGGGCTTTCTTT.